These 21 T cell receptor beta chains came from one sample sequenced in a study of T cell clonality in common variable immunodeficiency. Their recognized antigens are unknown. General study points: Common variable immunodeficiency TCR beta sequences reportedly had fewer deletions and N-nucleotide insertions.

Produced via immunoSEQ multiplex PCR; TCRdb's table is partial and in-frame only. Observed in the sample are around 24,000 clones, none of them singletons. The sequencing sample was made of peripheral blood mononuclear cells. These receptors originate from a human donor with common variable immunodeficiency.

This clone occurred many times. The read terminates 3 residues before the CDR3 end, so the remaining end is supplied by the germline J gene. The chain has TRBV6-2 or TRBV6-3 and TRBJ1-1; TRBD1 is a possible D gene (5 bases). The ends were cut back, 0 bases at V and 7 bases at J, with 12 bases in the middle. The CDR3 is 14 residues long. Per the germline V gene, CDR1 is MNHEY and CDR2 is SVGEGT. This chain's CDR3 is CASSYSFGQGEAFF. Incomplete CDR3 DNA: TGTGCCAGCAGTTACTCCTTCGGGCAGGGTGAA.

This clone was seen many times. The sequenced fragment ends 3 residues before the CDR3 boundary, so the rest is inferred from the germline J gene. This chain joins TRBV14 and TRBJ1-1; D gene ambiguous. This CDR3 contains 13 residues. Germline V gene lookup returns CDR1 SGHDN and CDR2 FVKESK. V lost 1 base and J lost 7, with 10 bases in between. CDR3 bases read: TGTGCCAGCAGCCAAGCCAGGTTCAATGAA. Protein: CASSQARFNE. The complete CDR3 protein is CASSQARFNEAFF.

This clone was seen ten or more times. The read terminates 3 residues ahead of where the CDR3 ends, so the germline J gene completes it. This sequence joins TRBV5-1 and TRBJ2-2, with a weak D call TRBD2 (6 bases). With 0 bases removed from V and 4 bases from J, the gap between germline ends came to 16 bases. This CDR3 comprises 17 residues. Germline V gives CDR1 SGHRS, CDR2 YFSETQ. Incomplete CDR3 DNA: TGCGCCAGCAGCTTGGCCGGTCGGGGGTCGGGCACCGGGGAG. Translation: CASSLAGRGSGTGE. The whole CDR3 region reads CASSLAGRGSGTGELFF.

In this sample, this clone turned up many times. The read ends 3 residues before the CDR3 terminus; that terminus is restored from the germline J gene. This chain links TRBV6-2 or TRBV6-3 with TRBJ2-3; 7 nucleotides match TRBD2. The ends lost 6 bases at V and 4 bases at J; junction bases unmatched: 7. This CDR3 is 14 amino acids long. Germline V gives CDR1 MNHEY, CDR2 SVGEGT. The CDR3: CASREGRAADTQYF. The CDR3 bases that were read are TGTGCCAGCAGGGAGGGGAGGGCCGCAGATACG.

The part of the CDR3 DNA that was read is TGTGCCAGTAGTAGACAGGTTTCTAACTATGGC. This codes for CASSRQVSNYG. The whole CDR3 protein is CASSRQVSNYGYTF. The chain employs TRBV19 and TRBJ1-2; D possibly corresponds to TRBD1 (6 bases). From the germline J gene comes the end of the CDR3, since the read stops 3 residues before it. The CDR3 is made up of 14 amino acids. CDR1 and CDR2 from the germline V gene are LNHDA and SQIVND (reference sequence). With 4 bases removed from V and 0 bases from J, the gap between germline ends came to 9 bases.

Many counts were recorded for this clone. The read comes to an end 3 residues before the CDR3 does, leaving the germline J gene to fill in the end. J is TRBJ2-2 and V is TRBV23-1, with 10 bases identical to TRBD1. Being an ORF, TRBV23-1 has a function that is uncertain. J lost 5 bases, V lost 6 bases, and 12 bases had no gene match. The CDR3 consists of 17 residues. CDR3 DNA (partial): TGCGCCAGCAGAGGGAAGTCCAGGACAGGGGGAACCGGGGAG. It translates to CASRGKSRTGGTGE. The whole CDR3 is CASRGKSRTGGTGELFF.

This clone was detected ten times or more. Read data end 3 residues before the CDR3 end; the end is taken from the germline J gene. The chain has TRBV7-9 and TRBJ2-3; no clear D gene. Germline V gene sequence: CDR1 SEHNR, CDR2 FQNEAQ (reference sequence). There are 12 residues in the CDR3. V lost 8 bases and J 1 base, leaving 7 bases between the germline ends. The sequenced CDR3 bases are TGTGCCAGCTCGTTTGGCACAGATACG. Translated: CASSFGTDT. The CDR3 as a whole reads CASSFGTDTQYF. Combining the CDR3 with reference TRBV7-9 and TRBJ2-3 gives the whole variable domain DTGVSQNPRHKITKRGQNVTFRCDPISEHNRLYWYRQTLGQGPEFLTYFQNEAQLEKSRLLSDRFSAERPKGSFSTLEIQRTEQGDSAMYLCASSFGTDTQYFGPGTRLTVL.

This clone was seen repeatedly, ten times or more. Coverage ceases 3 residues before the CDR3 finishes, and the germline J gene fills in the end. The chain links TRBV5-1 to TRBJ2-3; 10 bases are a match to TRBD2. The V gene end was trimmed by 0 bases and the J gene end by 6 bases; junction bases not matched to a gene: 4. The CDR3 runs 15 residues. The germline V gene has CDR1 SGHRS and CDR2 YFSETQ. The chain's CDR3 is CASSLVAGGGDTQYF. Incomplete CDR3 DNA: TGCGCCAGCAGCTTGGTAGCGGGAGGTGGGGATACG.

Comment on this clone: A junction boundary mismatches the germline segment, possibly from a read error. Read coverage stops 3 residues before the CDR3 terminus; the germline J gene supplies the remainder. The chain employs TRBV6-2 or TRBV6-3 and TRBJ1-5; no clear D. This CDR3 comprises 13 residues. Germline loops: CDR1 MNHEY, CDR2 SVGEGT. The CDR3 is CASFENSKQPQHF. The sequenced CDR3 bases are TGTGCCAGCTTTGAAAATAGCAAGCAGCCC.

This clone was found many times. The read gets to within 3 residues of the CDR3 end, and the germline J gene fills in the rest. The chain employs TRBV7-6 and TRBJ1-1; D possibly corresponds to TRBD1 (5 bases). Germline V gene sequence: CDR1 SGHVS, CDR2 FNYEAQ. Between the trimmed V and J ends, which lost 1 base and 2 bases, there was a span of 11 bases. The CDR3 loop spans 15 amino acids. CDR3 sequence: CASSLVGGGNTEAFF. Incomplete CDR3 DNA: TGTGCCAGCAGCTTAGTGGGGGGGGGTAACACTGAA.

This clone was seen repeatedly, ten times or more. The read gets to within 3 residues of the CDR3 end, and the germline J gene fills in the rest. The chain recombines TRBV20-1 with TRBJ1-6; tentatively, D is TRBD1 (5 bases). This CDR3 is 16 amino acids long. Germline V gene lookup returns CDR1 DFQATT and CDR2 SNEGSKA (reference sequence). Trimming cost V 4 bases and J 9 bases, with 22 bases left between them. CDR3 bases read: TGCAGTGCTACCCCAGGCGGGGCTCGTCGAAGTTCACCC. Its protein is CSATPGGARRSSP. The whole CDR3 sequence is CSATPGGARRSSPLHF.

This clone has ten or more counts. From the germline J gene comes the end of the CDR3, since the read stops 3 residues before it. This chain links TRBV10-3 with TRBJ1-2; the match to TRBD1 covers 7 bases. Germline V lookup: CDR1 ENHRY, CDR2 SYGVKD. J gave up 6 bases and V 7 bases, and 8 bases lay outside the gene matches. This CDR3 comprises 13 residues. CDR3 bases read: TGTGCCATCACCGAGGGGGCGTCGGATGGC. Protein: CAITEGASDG. The CDR3 reads in full as CAITEGASDGYTF.

With respect to this clone: The CDR3 end lies 3 residues beyond the end of the read and is filled in from the germline J gene. The chain uses TRBV5-1 and TRBJ2-1; 10 bases map to TRBD1. Germline V CDR1 and CDR2: SGHRS, YFSETQ. The CDR3 contains 16 residues. Trimming at V came to 2 bases and at J to 2 bases, leaving 4 bases not matched to a gene. This CDR3 is CASSFGTGETYNEQFF. The sequenced CDR3 bases are TGCGCCAGCAGCTTCGGGACAGGGGAAACCTACAATGAG.

Comment on this clone: The CDR3 end falls 3 residues outside the read, so it is completed with the germline J gene. The genes are TRBV7-3 and TRBJ2-3; TRBD2 matches at 8 bases. The CDR3 totals 15 residues. The germline CDR1 and CDR2 sequences are SGHTA and FQGTGA. Trimming removed 6 bases from V and 4 bases from J; junction bases left unmatched: 9. The sequenced part of the CDR3 DNA is TGTGCCAGCAGTTCCGGGACTAGGGCTTCAGATACG. Protein: CASSSGTRASDT. The entire CDR3 is CASSSGTRASDTQYF.

Of note for this clone: The read comes to an end 3 residues before the CDR3 does, leaving the germline J gene to fill in the end. The gene calls are TRBV5-4 and TRBJ1-6; D perhaps matches TRBD1 (6 bases). The germline gives CDR1 SGHNT, CDR2 YYREEE (reference sequence). V was pared by 3 bases and J by 10 bases, with 8 bases between. This CDR3 comprises 12 residues. The CDR3 protein is CASSSGESPLHF. Incomplete CDR3 DNA: TGTGCCAGCAGCTCAGGGGAGTCACCC.

This clone appeared many times. The CDR3 is cut off 3 residues early in the read; its end comes from the germline J gene. The chain combines TRBV7-3 with TRBJ2-7; D may be TRBD1 (5 bases). Looked up from germline, CDR1 is SGHTA and CDR2 is FQGTGA. The CDR3 contains 14 residues. Trimming stripped 5 bases from V and 0 bases from J, with 11 bases between. The CDR3 loop is CASSIGVFSYEQYF. The DNA read from the CDR3 is TGTGCCAGCAGCATAGGGGTCTTCTCCTACGAG. Full variable domain (outside the CDR3, taken from reference TRBV7-3 and TRBJ2-7): GAGVSQTPSNKVTEKGKYVELRCDPISGHTALYWYRQSLGQGPEFLIYFQGTGAADDSGLPNDRFFAVRPEGSVSTLKIQRTERGDSAVYLCASSIGVFSYEQYFGPGTRLTVT.

Worth noting for this clone: With the read ending 3 residues before the CDR3 end, the germline J gene is used to fill in that end. The rearrangement links TRBV20-1 to TRBJ2-1; the match to TRBD2 covers 9 bases. Germline values: CDR1 DFQATT, CDR2 SNEGSKA (reference sequence). The trim removed 7 bases at V and 7 bases at J, leaving 8 bases unmatched. The CDR3 is 13 amino acids. The CDR3 region is CSVGAGGRNEQFF. Incomplete CDR3 DNA: TGCAGTGTGGGAGCGGGGGGTAGGAATGAG.

This clone showed up many times. The CDR3 DNA, read in part, is TGTGCCAGTAGCCGGGGACAGGGATTGGTCGAGACC. Residues: CASSRGQGLVET. The full-length CDR3 reads as CASSRGQGLVETQYF. The chain combines TRBV19 with TRBJ2-5, with TRBD1 matching over 9 bases. The read ends 3 residues shy of where the CDR3 ends; the end is completed using the germline J gene. Germline CDR1 reads LNHDA; CDR2 reads SQIVND (reference sequence). CDR3 size: 15 residues. J was trimmed by 5 bases and V by 6 bases; bases with no gene match: 10. Full variable domain (missing parts from reference TRBV19 and TRBJ2-5): DGGITQSPKYLFRKEGQNVTLSCEQNLNHDAMYWYRQDPGQGLRLIYYSQIVNDFQKGDIAEGYSVSREKKESFPLTVTSAQKNPTAFYLCASSRGQGLVETQYFGPGTRLLVL.

This clone was counted ten times or more. The CDR3 end is not reached by the read, which stops 3 residues before it; the germline J gene fills it in. The V gene is TRBV7-9, the J gene TRBJ1-2, with 7 bases matching TRBD1. The junction had 10 bases not matched to a gene; V was cut back by 5 bases and J by 4 bases. The V gene's germline CDR1 is SEHNR and CDR2 FQNEAQ (reference sequence). CDR3 length: 15 residues. The chain's CDR3 is CASSQPGQSLYGYTF. The CDR3 bases that were read are TGTGCCAGCAGCCAGCCGGGACAGTCACTCTATGGC. Together with reference TRBV7-9 and TRBJ1-2, the CDR3 gives the full variable domain: DTGVSQNPRHKITKRGQNVTFRCDPISEHNRLYWYRQTLGQGPEFLTYFQNEAQLEKSRLLSDRFSAERPKGSFSTLEIQRTEQGDSAMYLCASSQPGQSLYGYTFGSGTRLTVV.

This clone has a count of ten or more. The CDR3 end is not reached by the read, which stops 3 residues before it; the germline J gene fills it in. The V and J genes are TRBV11-3 and TRBJ2-3; D is ambiguous. The CDR3 spans 15 residues. Per the germline V gene, CDR1 is SGHNT and CDR2 is YENEEA. The V and J ends lost 1 base and 4 bases respectively, with 12 bases between them. The CDR3 here is CASSLGSRKADTQYF. The DNA read from the CDR3 is TGTGCCAGCAGCTTAGGTTCCAGAAAAGCAGATACG.

The table lists this clone with many counts. The missing CDR3 end, 3 residues past where the read stops, is filled in from the germline J gene. The chain carries TRBV6-2 or TRBV6-3 and TRBJ1-2; 10 nucleotides align to TRBD1. CDR1 and CDR2 (germline): MNHEY, SVGEGT. V shed 7 bases, J shed 2 bases, and the junction held 4 bases outside the gene matches. The CDR3 spans 14 residues. This CDR3 is CASTPTGGNYGYTF. CDR3 DNA, as far as it was read: TGTGCCAGCACCCCGACAGGGGGCAACTATGGC.